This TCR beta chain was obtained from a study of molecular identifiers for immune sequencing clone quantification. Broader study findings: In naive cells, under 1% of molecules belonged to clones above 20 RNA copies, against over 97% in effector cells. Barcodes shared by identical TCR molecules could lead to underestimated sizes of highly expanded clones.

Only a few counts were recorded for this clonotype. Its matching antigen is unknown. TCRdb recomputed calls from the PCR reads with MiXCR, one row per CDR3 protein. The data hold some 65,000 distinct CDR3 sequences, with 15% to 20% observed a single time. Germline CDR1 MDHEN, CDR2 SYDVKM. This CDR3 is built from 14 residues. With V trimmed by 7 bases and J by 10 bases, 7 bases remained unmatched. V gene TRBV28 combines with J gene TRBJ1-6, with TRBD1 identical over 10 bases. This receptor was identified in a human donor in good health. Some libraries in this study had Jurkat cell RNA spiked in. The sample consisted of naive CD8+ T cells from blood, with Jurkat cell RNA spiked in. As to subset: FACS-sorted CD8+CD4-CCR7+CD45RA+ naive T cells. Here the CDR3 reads CASTKGDRGSPLHF. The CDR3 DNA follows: TGTGCCAGCACCAAGGGGGACAGGGGATCACCCCTCCACTTT.